These 27 T cell receptor beta chains share one sample of origin, sequenced in a study of blood T cells in healthy people across ages. Primers used in a second PCR of roughly 7 to 12 cycles were a sample-barcoded 5' primer and a J-beta primer mix. TCRdb re-called the 5' RACE reads with MiXCR, one entry per CDR3 protein. The sample carries around 900,000 distinct CDR3 sequences, 29% recorded once. What was sequenced was blood. These receptors all come from an elderly woman in good health.

The chain is built from TRBV7-2 and TRBJ2-7, with a possible D match to TRBD1 (5 bases). Trimming shortened V by 3 bases and J by 10 bases, and 13 bases separated the two germline ends. The CDR3 length is 12 residues. Germline V gene data show CDR1 as SGHTA and CDR2 as FQGNSA. The DNA of the CDR3 is TGTGCCAGCAGCTTTGGGGCAGGTAGCCAGTACTTC. Translation: CASSFGAGSQYF.

V and J are TRBV5-5 and TRBJ2-7, with a tentative D call TRBD1 (5 bases). CDR1 is SGHKS, CDR2 YYEKEE, per germline (reference sequence). Trimming left V 1 base short and J 3 bases short, with 14 bases between. The CDR3 runs 15 residues. The CDR3 region is CASSLISRQGYEQYF. The CDR3 DNA is TGTGCCAGCAGCTTGATTAGTAGGCAGGGCTACGAGCAGTACTTC.

This chain uses TRBV11-2 with TRBJ2-5, with 7 bases lining up with TRBD1. Germline V gene lookup returns CDR1 SGHAT and CDR2 FQNNGV. The CDR3 has 16 residues. J gave up 2 bases and V 4 bases, and 10 bases lay outside the gene matches. The DNA for the CDR3 is TGTGCCAGCAGCTCCAGAAAGGGGGCAGGACAAGAGACCCAGTACTTC. It yields the protein CASSSRKGAGQETQYF. Supplemented by reference TRBV11-2 and TRBJ2-5, the full variable domain reads EAGVAQSPRYKIIEKRQSVAFWCNPISGHATLYWYQQILGQGPKLLIQFQNNGVVDDSQLPKDRFSAERLKGVDSTLKIQPAKLEDSAVYLCASSSRKGAGQETQYFGPGTRLLVL.

The chain joins TRBV7-2 to TRBJ1-6, with D possibly TRBD1 on 5 matching bases. V was cut by 5 bases and J by 7 bases, with 21 bases left in between. Per germline, CDR1 SGHTA and CDR2 FQGNSA. The CDR3 sequence is 17 residues long. This CDR3 is CASSPGGSARGNSPLHF. The CDR3 region has the DNA TGTGCCAGCAGCCCGGGGGGTTCCGCAAGAGGAAATTCACCCCTCCACTTT.

This clonotype has just one count. This could be a read error, since a much larger clone is one nucleotide away. This chain connects TRBV20-1 to TRBJ1-2; no definite D call. Trimming removed 0 bases at V and 6 bases at J, with 8 bases between. This CDR3 contains 12 residues. CDR1 and CDR2 from the germline V gene are DFQATT and SNEGSKA (reference sequence). The DNA for the CDR3 is TGCAGTGCTAGAGAGGCAGCCCATGGCTACACCTTC. Protein: CSAREAAHGYTF.

This clonotype occurred a few times. J is TRBJ1-4 and V is TRBV7-2, with D hard to call. The CDR3 length is 20 residues. V dropped 5 bases and J dropped 7 bases, with 32 bases sitting between them. Looked up from germline, CDR1 is SGHTA and CDR2 is FQGNSA. The CDR3 is CASSPQFLVLLSKSSEKLFF. The DNA for the CDR3 is TGTGCCAGCAGCCCCCAGTTTCTGGTTCTGCTATCAAAATCTAGTGAAAAACTGTTTTTT. The full variable domain, completed using reference TRBV7-2 and TRBJ1-4, is GAGVSQSPSNKVTEKGKDVELRCDPISGHTALYWYRQSLGQGLEFLIYFQGNSAPDKSGLPSDRFSAERTGGSVSTLTIQRTQQEDSAVYLCASSPQFLVLLSKSSEKLFFGSGTQLSVL.

This clonotype was observed a few times. The chain is built from TRBV30 and TRBJ2-3, with no clear D. Germline V CDR1 and CDR2: GTSNPN, SVGIG (reference sequence). The germline V and J ends were trimmed by 2 bases and 1 base, with 7 bases remaining between them. CDR3 length: 13 amino acids. As DNA, the CDR3 is TGTGCCTGGAGTATGGCGGGCACAGATACGCAGTATTTT. Protein product: CAWSMAGTDTQYF.

CDR3 in amino acids: CSAREVAPGRGNSPLHF. Here the CDR3 DNA reads TGCAGTGCTAGAGAGGTCGCACCCGGAAGGGGCAATTCACCCCTCCACTTT. This rearrangement joins TRBV20-1 to TRBJ1-6; D possibly corresponds to TRBD1 (5 bases). The CDR3 contains 17 residues. The V end was cut by 0 bases, the J end by 7 bases, with 19 bases between. CDR1 DFQATT and CDR2 SNEGSKA come from the germline V gene (reference sequence).

This chain uses TRBV2 with TRBJ2-1; 11 nucleotides match TRBD1. CDR1 is SNHLY and CDR2 is FYNNEI in the germline V gene. Losses at the gene ends were 5 bases for V and 0 bases for J; bases not matched to a gene: 3. This CDR3 is 16 amino acids long. DNA for the CDR3: TGTGCCAGCAGTTTGGGACAGGGGGACTCCTACAATGAGCAGTTCTTC. This sequence encodes CASSLGQGDSYNEQFF.

Comments on this clonotype: This may come from a read error, since a much larger clone is one base off. The V gene is TRBV10-3, the J gene TRBJ2-7, with TRBD2 as a possible D gene (5 bases). Between the trimmed V and J ends, which lost 6 bases and 5 bases, there was a span of 14 bases. Germline V gene sequence: CDR1 ENHRY, CDR2 SYGVKD. This CDR3 comprises 13 residues. CDR3 in amino acids: CAIRVMQTNEQYF. The DNA for the CDR3 is TGTGCCATCAGGGTAATGCAGACTAACGAGCAGTACTTC.

This clonotype occurred many times. The J gene is TRBJ1-1, the V gene TRBV7-9, with 8 bases fitting TRBD1. The CDR3 has 14 amino acids. CDR1 SEHNR and CDR2 FQNEAQ come from the germline V gene (reference sequence). V trimming: 7 bases; J trimming: 0 bases; junction bases outside the gene matches: 4. CDR3 bases: TGTGCCAGCATGACAGGGGCAGTGAACACTGAAGCTTTCTTT. This gives the protein CASMTGAVNTEAFF.

A single count supports this clonotype. This sequence joins TRBV20-1 and TRBJ2-1, with TRBD2 matching 7 bases. CDR1 and CDR2 from the germline V gene are DFQATT and SNEGSKA (reference sequence). Trimming at V came to 5 bases and at J to 0 bases, leaving 4 bases not matched to a gene. CDR3 size: 14 residues. The CDR3 DNA sequence: TGCAGTGCTGGCGGGAGCGGCTCCTACAATGAGCAGTTCTTC. Translating it yields CSAGGSGSYNEQFF.

This clonotype appeared many times. The chain employs TRBV7-2 and TRBJ2-7; either TRBD1 or TRBD2 may supply D (5 bases each). CDR1 and CDR2 from the germline V gene are SGHTA and FQGNSA. V was pared by 3 bases and J by 7 bases, with 13 bases between. The CDR3 is made up of 13 amino acids. The CDR3 region is CASSLTARGEQYF. As DNA, the CDR3 is TGTGCCAGCAGCTTGACAGCCCGAGGGGAGCAGTACTTC.

This rearrangement joins TRBV12-3 or TRBV12-4 to TRBJ2-1; 11 bases agree with TRBD2. The trim removed 3 bases at V and 5 bases at J, leaving 12 bases unmatched. The CDR3 covers 18 residues. The CDR3 nucleotides are TGTGCCAGCAGTTTCATTTCTCTAGCGGGAGGTCCCGACAATGAGCAGTTCTTC. The encoded protein is CASSFISLAGGPDNEQFF.

This clonotype was detected ten times or more. The CDR3 region has the DNA TGTGCCAGCAGCTTAGTGCGGGGGGGCCTGAATGAGCAGTTCTTC. Protein: CASSLVRGGLNEQFF. The genes are TRBV11-2 and TRBJ2-1; 9 positions match TRBD2. This CDR3 has 15 amino acids. Trimming took 1 base from V and 7 from J; bases not matched to a gene: 5. The V gene's germline CDR1 is SGHAT and CDR2 FQNNGV.

The chain joins TRBV20-1 to TRBJ1-2; D ambiguous. This CDR3 contains 12 residues. The V gene lost 1 base and the J gene lost 3 bases, with 6 bases spanning the gap. CDR1 is DFQATT, CDR2 SNEGSKA, per germline (reference sequence). The CDR3 is CSARGQDYGYTF. DNA of the CDR3: TGCAGTGCTAGAGGGCAGGACTATGGCTACACCTTC.

This clonotype was seen only once. A much larger clone lies a single base off, so this may be a read error. The chain recombines TRBV7-2 with TRBJ1-5; 9 bases map to TRBD1. The junction had 4 bases not matched to a gene; V was cut back by 1 base and J by 6 bases. In germline, CDR1 is SGHTA, CDR2 FQGNSA. The CDR3 sequence is 15 residues long. CDR3 DNA: TGTGCCAGCAGCTTAGTGGGACAGGGTCCTCAGCCCCAGCATTTT. It translates to CASSLVGQGPQPQHF.

The rearrangement uses TRBV3-1 and TRBJ2-1; D might be TRBD1 (5 bases). This CDR3 comprises 12 residues. V gave up 3 bases and J gave up 7 bases, with 7 bases separating them. Germline CDR1 is LGHDT and CDR2 is YNNKEL (reference sequence). The CDR3 here is CASSQRQNEQFF. The CDR3 nucleotides read TGTGCCAGCAGCCAGCGACAGAATGAGCAGTTCTTC.

CDR3 sequence reads: CSARGLAGGYGEQYF. The CDR3 DNA sequence: TGCAGTGCTAGAGGACTAGCGGGAGGGTACGGCGAGCAGTACTTC. The chain uses TRBV20-1 and TRBJ2-5; 14 positions match TRBD2. The J call may be incorrect, as the DNA end agrees better with TRBJ2-7. Germline V lookup: CDR1 DFQATT, CDR2 SNEGSKA (reference sequence). The CDR3 extends over 15 amino acids.

On this clonotype: This could be a read error, since a much larger clone is one nucleotide away. The conserved closing phenylalanine or tryptophan is absent in this CDR3, likely reflecting a read error. V and J are TRBV12-3 or TRBV12-4 and TRBJ2-1; 12 bases are shared with TRBD2. This CDR3 is built from 15 residues. V trimming: 7 bases; J trimming: 6 bases; junction bases outside the gene matches: 7. The CDR3 coding sequence is TGTGCCAGCAACCCTAGCGGGGGGGCCTCCAATGAGCAGTTCTGC. Encoded protein: CASNPSGGASNEQFC.

This clonotype occurred many times. The chain recombines TRBV4-2 with TRBJ2-1, with unresolved D. Deletions cut 6 bases from V and 8 bases from J, with 8 bases between. The germline gives CDR1 LGHNA, CDR2 YNFKEQ. This CDR3 is 11 amino acids long. DNA of the CDR3: TGTGCCAGCAGTATTCTGCATGAGCAGTTCTTC. Protein product: CASSILHEQFF.

Written as DNA, the CDR3 is TGTGCCAGCAGTTACTCGGCGCAGGGGAGGTACGAGCAGTACTTC. Translating it yields CASSYSAQGRYEQYF. J is TRBJ2-7 and V is TRBV6-2 or TRBV6-3; the D gene could be TRBD1 or TRBD2 (6 bases each). The CDR3 extends over 15 amino acids. Germline lookup yields CDR1 MNHEY and CDR2 SVGEGT. V dropped 0 bases and J dropped 4 bases, with 13 bases sitting between them.

This clonotype was found a few times. This chain joins TRBV28 and TRBJ2-1; the D gene is possibly TRBD1 (6 bases). The CDR3 covers 14 residues. Germline CDR1 reads MDHEN; CDR2 reads SYDVKM. The germline V and J ends were trimmed by 7 bases and 0 bases, with 10 bases remaining between them. The CDR3 region is CASMVTGSYNEQFF. The CDR3 bases are TGTGCCAGCATGGTGACAGGCTCCTACAATGAGCAGTTCTTC. The variable domain in full, with the rest retrieved from reference TRBV28 and TRBJ2-1, is DVKVTQSSRYLVKRTGEKVFLECVQDMDHENMFWYRQDPGLGLRLIYFSYDVKMKEKGDIPEGYSVSREKKERFSLILESASTNQTSMYLCASMVTGSYNEQFFGPGTRLTVL.

This clonotype came up a few times. This may be a read error, as it is one base from a much larger clone. V usage is TRBV11-2 and J usage is TRBJ2-5, with a weak D call TRBD1 (6 bases). The ends were cut back, 2 bases at V and 11 bases at J, with 18 bases in the middle. The CDR3 loop spans 14 amino acids. Germline-derived CDR1 and CDR2 are SGHAT and FQNNGV. The CDR3 nucleotides read TGTGCCAGCAGCTTACTCCCAGGGGTAGGTGAGCAGTACTTC. As protein: CASSLLPGVGEQYF.

The rearrangement uses TRBV5-5 and TRBJ2-2; 8 nucleotides align to TRBD1. Germline assignment: CDR1 SGHKS and CDR2 YYEKEE (reference sequence). CDR3 size: 16 residues. V lost 2 bases, J lost 1 base, and 4 bases stayed unmatched. In nucleotides, the CDR3 is TGTGCCAGCAGCTTCGGACAGGGTCAGAACACCGGGGAGCTGTTTTTT. Amino acid sequence: CASSFGQGQNTGELFF. The full variable domain, completed using reference TRBV5-5 and TRBJ2-2, is DAGVTQSPTHLIKTRGQQVTLRCSPISGHKSVSWYQQVLGQGPQFIFQYYEKEERGRGNFPDRFSARQFPNYSSELNVNALLLGDSALYLCASSFGQGQNTGELFFGEGSRLTVL.

On this clonotype: A read error may be the cause here, since a much bigger clone is one base away. The V call is TRBV12-3 or TRBV12-4, the J call TRBJ2-5; possibly TRBD1 for D (5 bases). V lost 10 bases and J lost 0, with 9 bases in between. The CDR3 spans 12 residues. DNA of the CDR3: TGTGCCACTCGACAGAACCAAGAGACCCAGTACTTC. Translated, it gives CATRQNQETQYF.

This clonotype was detected many times. The V gene is TRBV3-1, the J gene TRBJ2-7; a weak D match, TRBD1 (6 bases). Germline V gene lookup returns CDR1 LGHDT and CDR2 YNNKEL (reference sequence). Between the trimmed V and J ends, which lost 2 bases and 3 bases, there was a span of 23 bases. CDR3 length equals 18 residues. In DNA, the CDR3 is TGTGCCAGCAGCCAATACAGGGATCGGCCGGGTTTCGTCTACGAGCAGTACTTC. Its protein is CASSQYRDRPGFVYEQYF.